This T cell receptor beta chain came from a study of blood T cell repertoires in COVID-19. Libraries were prepared by immunoSEQ multiplex PCR; TCRdb keeps only in-frame clonotypes and omits some of them. The sample lists roughly 170,000 clones, around 90% occurring once. The CDR3 loop spans 14 amino acids. Unmatched junction bases numbered 3, after V lost 3 bases and J lost 4 bases. CDR1 SNHLY and CDR2 FYNNEI come from the germline V gene. Sequenced input: peripheral blood. This chain connects TRBV2 to TRBJ1-2; 9 bases are shared with TRBD1. This TCR derives from a man aged 60 to 75 with acute or convalescent COVID-19. Written as DNA, the CDR3 is TGTGCCAGCAGTGATGGGACAGGGCCCTATGGCTACACCTTC. Encoded protein: CASSDGTGPYGYTF.